Presented here are 29 T cell receptor beta chains from one specimen sequenced in a study of T cell responses to AZD1222 COVID-19 vaccine. Clones were read by immunoSEQ multiplex PCR, and TCRdb kept only the in-frame ones, dropping some. Here the sample spans approximately 81,000 clones, about 89% being singletons. The specimen was peripheral blood, collected on day 0 of MenACWY control vaccination. The receptor set was obtained from an adult in good health.

The chain uses TRBV6-1 and TRBJ2-1; D is ambiguous. Trimming stripped 2 bases from V and 2 bases from J, with 13 bases between. CDR3 length: 16 amino acids. Germline V CDR1 and CDR2: MNHNS, SASEGT. The CDR3 is CASSEYLVKTYNEQFF. Written as DNA, the CDR3 is TGTGCCAGCAGTGAATACCTGGTGAAGACCTACAATGAGCAGTTCTTC.

Only one count was recorded for this clone. The CDR3 reads CASSPQLPGNTEAFF. The CDR3, as DNA: TGTGCCAGCAGTCCCCAACTACCAGGGAACACTGAAGCTTTCTTT. This chain uses TRBV27 with TRBJ1-1; no firm D call. V lost 5 bases and J lost 1, with 14 bases in between. Germline V gene sequence: CDR1 MNHEY, CDR2 SMNVEV (reference sequence). The CDR3 totals 15 residues.

The V gene is TRBV19, the J gene TRBJ2-7; no firm D call. V was shortened by 5 bases and J by 3 bases, with 8 bases between the two germline ends. Germline-derived CDR1 and CDR2 are LNHDA and SQIVND (reference sequence). This CDR3 has 12 residues. CDR3 sequence (DNA): TGTGCCAGTAGTTCCACCTTCTACGAGCAGTACTTC. It specifies CASSSTFYEQYF.

The genes are TRBV14 and TRBJ2-7; D remains ambiguous. The length of the CDR3 is 13 residues. From germline, CDR1 is SGHDN and CDR2 FVKESK. The V end was cut by 1 base, the J end by 6 bases, with 10 bases between. CDR3 nucleotide sequence: TGTGCCAGCAGCCAAGGAGGATATGGCGAGCAGTACTTC. This translates into CASSQGGYGEQYF. The whole variable domain, remainder taken from reference TRBV14 and TRBJ2-7, is EAGVTQFPSHSVIEKGQTVTLRCDPISGHDNLYWYRRVMGKEIKFLLHFVKESKQDESGMPNNRFLAERTGGTYSTLKVQPAELEDSGVYFCASSQGGYGEQYFGPGTRLTVT.

V is TRBV10-3 and J is TRBJ1-1, with TRBD1 identical over 7 bases. Germline lookup yields CDR1 ENHRY and CDR2 SYGVKD. J gave up 0 bases and V 8 bases, and 6 bases lay outside the gene matches. This CDR3 contains 14 residues. The CDR3 bases are TGTGCCATCGGGGGGACAGCCATGAACACTGAAGCTTTCTTT. The encoded protein is CAIGGTAMNTEAFF.

This chain links TRBV28 with TRBJ1-5; 7 positions agree with TRBD1. Germline V gene sequence: CDR1 MDHEN, CDR2 SYDVKM. The CDR3 consists of 14 residues. Trimming cost V 9 bases and J 4 bases; bases outside gene matches: 9. CDR3 nucleotide sequence: TGTGCCAGTAGACAGGGAACGGGGAATCAGCCCCAGCATTTT. Translating it yields CASRQGTGNQPQHF.

This sequence joins TRBV3-1 (or the pseudogene TRBV3-2) and TRBJ1-6; D perhaps matches TRBD1 (5 bases). Germline V lookup: CDR1 LGHDT, CDR2 YNNKEL (reference sequence). Between the trimmed V and J ends, which lost 0 bases and 1 base, there was a span of 10 bases. There are 17 residues in the CDR3. DNA of the CDR3: TGTGCCAGCAGCCAAGAGCGGGGGGTGTCCTATAATTCACCCCTCCACTTT. This sequence encodes CASSQERGVSYNSPLHF.

About this clone itself: Since no conserved phenylalanine or tryptophan closes the CDR3, a read error is the likely cause. The limits of the CDR3 on the DNA are not certain, so only TCRdb's listed CDR3 is given. This sequence joins TRBV24-1 and TRBJ1-4. The CDR3 is 11 amino acids long, termini counted. Germline CDR1 reads KGHDR; CDR2 reads SFDVKD. CDR3 sequence: CATTIEGPRTV.

This clone occurred a few times. The chain joins TRBV4-2 to TRBJ1-1; perhaps TRBD1 as D (6 bases). The CDR3 contains 16 residues. V was cut by 4 bases and J by 1 base, with 16 bases left in between. Germline loops: CDR1 LGHNA, CDR2 YNFKEQ. The CDR3 DNA sequence: TGTGCCAGCAGCCCAGCAGGGGCGCCTGGGAACACTGAAGCTTTCTTT. Amino acid sequence: CASSPAGAPGNTEAFF.

The chain recombines TRBV27 with TRBJ1-6; D not resolved. V was pared by 6 bases and J by 4 bases, with 10 bases between. The CDR3 has 14 residues. Germline V gene sequence: CDR1 MNHEY, CDR2 SMNVEV (reference sequence). CDR3 region: CASSDTTYNSPLHF. Written as DNA, the CDR3 is TGTGCCAGCAGCGACACAACATATAATTCACCCCTCCACTTT.

V gene TRBV12-3 or TRBV12-4 combines with J gene TRBJ1-2; TRBD1 is a possible D gene (6 bases). The V end lost 6 bases, the J end lost 7 bases, and 15 bases lay between the germline ends. The CDR3 is made up of 13 amino acids. CDR3 loop: CASRNSGGGGYTF. The CDR3 DNA reads TGTGCCAGCAGGAACTCCGGGGGCGGTGGCTACACCTTC.

The genes are TRBV27 and TRBJ2-2, with TRBD2 matching 10 bases. Per germline, CDR1 MNHEY and CDR2 SMNVEV (reference sequence). Losses at the gene ends were 5 bases for V and 1 base for J; bases not matched to a gene: 4. The CDR3 has 16 amino acids. Written as DNA, the CDR3 is TGTGCCAGCAGTGTCACTAGCGGGGTGAACACCGGGGAGCTGTTTTTT. As protein: CASSVTSGVNTGELFF.

This clone was recorded once. This rearrangement joins TRBV7-8 to TRBJ2-3, with D possibly being TRBD2 (5 bases). V was cut by 7 bases and J by 2 bases, with 13 bases left in between. CDR1 is SGHVS and CDR2 is FQNEAQ in the germline V gene. The CDR3 runs to 14 residues. CDR3 amino acids: CASTLSEVTDTQYF. Here the CDR3 DNA reads TGTGCCAGCACCCTATCGGAGGTCACAGATACGCAGTATTTT.

In its sample, this clone was seen once. The chain combines TRBV5-5 with TRBJ2-5, with D possibly being TRBD1 (6 bases). CDR3 length: 16 residues. The V end was cut by 3 bases, the J end by 0 bases, with 15 bases between. The germline CDR1 and CDR2 sequences are SGHKS and YYEKEE (reference sequence). The CDR3 DNA follows: TGTGCCAGCAGCTCAGGGGACACCCTGTACCAAGAGACCCAGTACTTC. This encodes CASSSGDTLYQETQYF.

This sequence joins TRBV24-1 and TRBJ1-2; no firm D call. The CDR3 sequence is 13 residues long. V was trimmed by 4 bases and J by 4 bases, leaving 9 bases between them. The germline CDR1 and CDR2 sequences are KGHDR and SFDVKD. CDR3 bases: TGTGCCACCAGTGAGACTGGATTCTATGGCTACACCTTC. It encodes CATSETGFYGYTF.

In its sample, this clone was seen once. The chain is built from TRBV12-3 or TRBV12-4 and TRBJ2-7; D tentatively fits TRBD1 or TRBD2 (6 bases each). This CDR3 spans 13 amino acids. Trimming stripped 5 bases from V and 5 bases from J, with 13 bases between. Written as DNA, the CDR3 is TGTGCCAGCAGTGGAGGGGGTCCCAACGAGCAGTACTTC. Its protein product is CASSGGGPNEQYF.

In its sample, this clone was seen once. Other DNA sequences in this specimen translate into the identical CDR3. The V call is TRBV4-3, the J call TRBJ2-2, with unresolved D. The V and J ends lost 2 bases and 3 bases respectively, with 4 bases between them. The germline V gene has CDR1 LGHNA and CDR2 YSLEER. There are 13 residues in the CDR3. The CDR3 coding sequence is TGCGCCAGCAGCCAAATTTACACCGGGGAGCTGTTTTTT. Its translation is CASSQIYTGELFF.

This clone appeared a few times. The chain recombines TRBV19 with TRBJ1-2; D gene ambiguous. The V gene's germline CDR1 is LNHDA and CDR2 SQIVND (reference sequence). The CDR3 covers 15 residues. The V end lost 7 bases, the J end lost 6 bases, and 21 bases lay between the germline ends. CDR3 coding DNA: TGTGCCAGTACTCCGCTTGGGTGGCGCGCGGATGGCTACACCTTC. Amino acid sequence: CASTPLGWRADGYTF.

The V gene is TRBV9, the J gene TRBJ1-1; D remains unclear. Trimming removed 4 bases from V and 1 base from J, with 8 bases in between. CDR3 length: 13 amino acids. Germline lookup yields CDR1 SGDLS and CDR2 YYNGEE. The CDR3 bases are TGTGCCAGCAGCCCCCAGCCGAACACTGAAGCTTTCTTT. The encoded protein is CASSPQPNTEAFF. The full variable domain, with the rest looked up from reference TRBV9 and TRBJ1-1, is DSGVTQTPKHLITATGQRVTLRCSPRSGDLSVYWYQQSLDQGLQFLIQYYNGEERAKGNILERFSAQQFPDLHSELNLSSLELGDSALYFCASSPQPNTEAFFGQGTRLTVV.

The V call is TRBV4-1, the J call TRBJ2-1; 7 nucleotides align to TRBD2. Germline CDR1 is MGHRA and CDR2 is YSYEKL. V trimming: 1 base; J trimming: 9 bases; junction bases outside the gene matches: 12. The CDR3 is 16 residues long. CDR3 coding DNA: TGCGCCAGCAGCCAAGTTGGGTGGGGAGGGAAGCGTGAGCAGTTCTTC. Its translation is CASSQVGWGGKREQFF.

The CDR3: CASKFNEKLFF. In nucleotides, the CDR3 is TGTGCCAGCAAATTTAATGAAAAACTGTTTTTT. The chain links TRBV6-5 to TRBJ1-4; D remains ambiguous. The CDR3 contains 11 residues. Per germline, CDR1 MNHEY and CDR2 SVGAGI. Trimming stripped 7 bases from V and 4 bases from J, with 4 bases between.

Comments on this clone: This sample includes further DNA sequences coding for the same CDR3. The chain recombines TRBV9 with TRBJ1-1; the D gene is possibly TRBD1 (6 bases). The V gene's germline CDR1 is SGDLS and CDR2 YYNGEE. CDR3 length equals 13 residues. Trimming left V 2 bases short and J 4 bases short, with 9 bases between. This CDR3 reads CASSVAGATEAFF. The DNA for the CDR3 is TGTGCCAGCAGCGTGGCGGGGGCCACTGAAGCTTTCTTT.

The chain uses TRBV12-3 or TRBV12-4 and TRBJ1-5; D not resolved. Between the trimmed V and J ends, which lost 3 bases and 5 bases, there was a span of 8 bases. This CDR3 is 13 amino acids long. The CDR3 protein is CASSFNEDQPQHF. The CDR3 DNA follows: TGTGCCAGCAGTTTTAATGAGGATCAGCCCCAGCATTTT.

The CDR3 DNA sequence: TGTGCCAGCAGCCAAGATCTTCGCCAGACCGGGGAGCTGTTTTTT. It encodes CASSQDLRQTGELFF. V is TRBV14 and J is TRBJ2-2; D not certain. Germline lookup yields CDR1 SGHDN and CDR2 FVKESK. V was shortened by 0 bases and J by 5 bases, with 10 bases between the two germline ends. There are 15 residues in the CDR3.

The chain employs TRBV5-8 and TRBJ1-5; no clear D. The CDR3 loop spans 15 amino acids. Trimming stripped 4 bases from V and 0 bases from J, with 11 bases between. The V gene's germline CDR1 is SGHTS and CDR2 YDEGEE. The CDR3 DNA is TGTGCCAGCAGCGGACCGCTTTATAGCAATCAGCCCCAGCATTTT. It codes for CASSGPLYSNQPQHF.

This chain links TRBV5-1 with TRBJ1-2; 8 bases are a match to TRBD1. Germline V CDR1 and CDR2: SGHRS, YFSETQ. The trim removed 5 bases at V and 6 bases at J, leaving 6 bases unmatched. The CDR3 has 13 residues. The CDR3 bases are TGCGCCAGCAGGCCGGGACAGGAGAATGGCTACACCTTC. It translates to CASRPGQENGYTF.

V is TRBV6-5 and J is TRBJ1-5; a weak D match, TRBD1 (5 bases). Trimming cost V 7 bases and J 1 base, with 11 bases left between them. Germline V gene data show CDR1 as MNHEY and CDR2 as SVGAGI. The CDR3 is 14 amino acids. The CDR3, as DNA: TGTGCCAGCAAGATCGGGGCGAGCAATCAGCCCCAGCATTTT. This gives the protein CASKIGASNQPQHF.

V is TRBV5-4 and J is TRBJ1-1, with unresolved D. Between the trimmed V and J ends, which lost 1 base and 1 base, there was a span of 8 bases. This CDR3 spans 14 amino acids. Germline V gene data show CDR1 as SGHNT and CDR2 as YYREEE (reference sequence). In DNA, the CDR3 is TGTGCCAGCAGCTTGAGGCTCCCGAACACTGAAGCTTTCTTT. Its translation is CASSLRLPNTEAFF.

The chain recombines TRBV28 with TRBJ1-1; D gene unclear. Trimming removed 3 bases at V and 5 bases at J, with 10 bases between. In germline, CDR1 is MDHEN, CDR2 SYDVKM. The CDR3 sequence is 13 residues long. The DNA of the CDR3 is TGTGCCAGCAGTTTTGCCGCGGTGACTGAAGCTTTCTTT. As protein: CASSFAAVTEAFF.